The next 5 T cell receptor beta chains were all read from a single sample in a study of identifying expanded T cells in peripheral blood. The table came from immunoSEQ multiplex PCR; TCRdb's copy has only in-frame clones and leaves some out. The data show 90,000 to 95,000 clones, with nearly 90% seen just once and less than 6% held by the top ten. Sequencing input: blood. All receptors derive from a person between 18 and 75 years old in good health.

CDR3 protein: CASSEQYENIQYF. CDR3 coding DNA: TGTGCCAGCAGTGAACAGTACGAAAACATTCAGTACTTC. The chain carries TRBV2 and TRBJ2-4; D remains unclear. The CDR3 is 13 amino acids. Trimming removed 2 bases at V and 5 bases at J, with 7 bases between. CDR1 and CDR2 from the germline V gene are SNHLY and FYNNEI.

The chain uses TRBV29-1 and TRBJ2-2, with TRBD2 matching 8 bases. The CDR3 runs to 14 residues. J lost 2 bases, V lost 3 bases, and 2 bases had no gene match. The germline gives CDR1 SQVTM, CDR2 ANQGSEA. The DNA of the CDR3 is TGCAGCGTTGAGGCGGGAGGAAACACCGGGGAGCTGTTTTTT. It encodes CSVEAGGNTGELFF.

The rearrangement joins TRBV7-9 to TRBJ2-1; D not resolved. CDR1 and CDR2 (germline): SEHNR, FQNEAQ (reference sequence). The CDR3 is 12 amino acids. Trimming removed 4 bases from V and 4 bases from J, with 5 bases in between. The CDR3, as DNA: TGTGCCAGCAGCTCCACTTACAATGAGCAGTTCTTC. Its translation is CASSSTYNEQFF.

The chain employs TRBV29-1 and TRBJ2-3; D uncertain. V dropped 6 bases and J dropped 6 bases, with 16 bases sitting between them. The CDR3 runs to 13 residues. The germline V gene encodes CDR1 SQVTM and CDR2 ANQGSEA. CDR3 region: CSVSLLLGDTQYF. The DNA for the CDR3 is TGCAGCGTAAGCCTCCTCCTGGGGGATACGCAGTATTTT.

This clone has only one observation. The rearrangement uses TRBV6-5 and TRBJ2-7; weak D call: TRBD1 (5 bases). Germline-derived CDR1 and CDR2 are MNHEY and SVGAGI. The CDR3 spans 13 residues. V lost 5 bases, J lost 4 bases, and 12 bases lay in between. The CDR3 here is CASSNPQGYEQYF. The CDR3 region has the DNA TGTGCCAGCAGTAACCCCCAGGGTTACGAGCAGTACTTC.